A selection of T cell receptor beta chains follows, all from one sample in a study of Ad26.COV2.S vaccination and SARS-CoV-2 variants. Here immunoSEQ multiplex PCR was the method, and the copy in TCRdb shows in-frame clones only, minus some. Altogether more than 300,000 clones are present, 80% to 90% being singletons, with the ten largest covering roughly 10%. This specimen was peripheral blood, taken in a trial of Ad26.COV2.S vaccine versus placebo. The receptors come from a person between 18 and 60 years old who received the Ad26.COV2.S COVID-19 vaccine or a placebo. The conserved cysteine and the conserved F or W are not part of the CDR3 here. Rows may omit the clone size; those that give it use once, few, many or a size class.

ASSPGQKRSYGYT	TRBJ1-2	TRBV3-1/TRBV3-2	-
ASQLAGYVNEQF	TRBJ2-1	TRBV2	-
ASSFGGVNLYEQY	TRBJ2-7	TRBV5-4	-
ASGETNSNQPQH	TRBJ1-5	TRBV2	-
ASSEDGQGWNQPQH	TRBJ1-5	TRBV6-1	-
ASSGMAGQVLETQY	TRBJ2-5	TRBV10-1	once
ASSPGLANQETQY	TRBJ2-5	TRBV5-1	-
ASSLRGQGRGYT	TRBJ1-2	TRBV6-2/TRBV6-3	-
ASSPGLAGGTDTQY	TRBJ2-3	TRBV7-2	-
ASSQGAETNTEAF	TRBJ1-1	TRBV28	-
ASSFEGTTEAF	TRBJ1-1	TRBV7-9	-
ASSSRQGKNEKLF	TRBJ1-4	TRBV2	-
ASSIGTSGNTDTQY	TRBJ2-3	TRBV7-2	-
AWNGQPTQPQH	TRBJ1-5	TRBV30	-